These 10 T cell receptor beta chains share one sample of origin, sequenced in a study of cytomegalovirus exposure and HLA in healthy donors (dated by TCRdb to about 2017). The method behind the library was the immunoSEQ multiplex PCR assay. The multiplex PCR relied on a mix of 60 forward primers for TCR Vbeta segments and 13 reverse primers for TCR Jbeta segments. TCRdb obtained this table from immuneACCESS and retained in-frame rearrangements with V and J assigned. These tables miss some clones; where compared with another copy, unresolved V genes account for less than half of the shortfall, and the remainder is unexplained. This sample lists some 150,000 clones; 70% to 90% were detected once. The ten largest clones represent approximately 0.78% of the sample. Input material: PBMCs. The receptor set was obtained from a woman under 30 in good health and CMV-seronegative.

The V gene is TRBV9, the J gene TRBJ2-1; TRBD1 agrees at 7 bases. V lost 5 bases, J lost 2 bases, and 7 bases stayed unmatched. Germline lookup yields CDR1 SGDLS and CDR2 YYNGEE. The CDR3 is made up of 15 amino acids. The DNA of the CDR3 is TGTGCCAGCAGTGGTCCCGGGACAGCCTACAATGAGCAGTTCTTC. Translated: CASSGPGTAYNEQFF.

The CDR3 coding sequence is TGTGCCACCAGCAAACAGGGCCATCTCTCCTACGAGCAGTACTTC. It specifies CATSKQGHLSYEQYF. The chain has TRBV15 and TRBJ2-7; TRBD1 might be the D (6 bases). The germline gives CDR1 LNHNV, CDR2 YYDKDF (reference sequence). V lost 4 bases to trimming and J lost 0 bases, with 13 bases between them. The CDR3 contains 15 residues.

The gene calls are TRBV7-9 and TRBJ2-1; 10 bases match TRBD2. The V segment lost 0 bases and the J segment 7 bases; nucleotides outside the gene matches: 6. CDR1 is SEHNR and CDR2 is FQNEAQ in the germline V gene (reference sequence). There are 16 residues in the CDR3. The CDR3 DNA follows: TGTGCCAGCAGCTTAGCGCCAGCGGGAGGGCAAAATGAGCAGTTCTTC. Translated, it gives CASSLAPAGGQNEQFF.

The chain joins TRBV5-4 to TRBJ2-3; D is undetermined. Between the trimmed V and J ends, which lost 10 bases and 1 base, there was a span of 13 bases. CDR3 length: 13 amino acids. The V gene's germline CDR1 is SGHNT and CDR2 YYREEE (reference sequence). The CDR3 DNA reads as TGTGCCGGGCGTCTATGGGGCACAGATACGCAGTATTTT. Amino acids: CAGRLWGTDTQYF. Full variable domain (outside the CDR3, taken from reference TRBV5-4 and TRBJ2-3): ETGVTQSPTHLIKTRGQQVTLRCSSQSGHNTVSWYQQALGQGPQFIFQYYREEENGRGNFPPRFSGLQFPNYSSELNVNALELDDSALYLCAGRLWGTDTQYFGPGTRLTVL.

V is TRBV14 and J is TRBJ1-3; 8 bases line up with TRBD1. The CDR3 covers 20 residues. Germline V CDR1 and CDR2: SGHDN, FVKESK. J gave up 2 bases and V 5 bases, and 20 bases lay outside the gene matches. Here the CDR3 DNA reads TGTGCCAGCAGCATACAGACTCCCGGGACAGGCCGTTTTGCTGGAAACACCATATATTTT. Its protein product is CASSIQTPGTGRFAGNTIYF.

The chain uses TRBV6-1 and TRBJ2-7, with TRBD1 matching over 7 bases. The CDR3 consists of 13 residues. CDR1 and CDR2 (germline): MNHNS, SASEGT. The junction had 2 bases not matched to a gene; V was cut back by 3 bases and J by 3 bases. The CDR3 DNA is TGTGCCAGCAGTGACGGACAGGACTACGAGCAGTACTTC. This translates into CASSDGQDYEQYF.

The V gene is TRBV28, the J gene TRBJ2-7; TRBD2 matches at 10 bases. Germline V lookup: CDR1 MDHEN, CDR2 SYDVKM. The CDR3 spans 16 residues. V was clipped by 2 bases and J by 4 bases; unmatched bases: 8. The CDR3, as DNA: TGTGCCAGCAGTTTACCCACGGGACTAGCGTATTACGAGCAGTACTTC. Amino acids: CASSLPTGLAYYEQYF.

The J gene is TRBJ1-1, the V gene TRBV27; D perhaps matches TRBD1 (5 bases). The CDR3 extends over 15 amino acids. The germline V gene has CDR1 MNHEY and CDR2 SMNVEV (reference sequence). The germline V and J ends were trimmed by 6 bases and 3 bases, with 17 bases remaining between them. The CDR3 spells CASRMEPGGYTEAFF. CDR3 in DNA: TGTGCCAGCAGAATGGAGCCCGGGGGGTACACTGAAGCTTTCTTT.

Regarding this clone: The junction departs from the called germline gene at one end, perhaps through a read error. The chain joins TRBV7-9 to TRBJ1-2, with D maybe TRBD1 (6 bases). CDR3 size: 17 residues. Germline V CDR1 and CDR2: SEHNR, FQNEAQ (reference sequence). The CDR3 bases are TGTTCCAGCAGCTTACTGGGGGCCATCGAGAATAGCTATGGCTACACCTTC. Residues: CSSSLLGAIENSYGYTF. Supplemented by reference TRBV7-9 and TRBJ1-2, the full variable domain reads DTGVSQNPRHKITKRGQNVTFRCDPISEHNRLYWYRQTLGQGPEFLTYFQNEAQLEKSRLLSDRFSAERPKGSFSTLEIQRTEQGDSAMYLCSSSLLGAIENSYGYTFGSGTRLTVV.

The chain carries TRBV27 and TRBJ2-7; 7 bases map to TRBD1. The V gene's germline CDR1 is MNHEY and CDR2 SMNVEV (reference sequence). The CDR3 loop spans 14 amino acids. V lost 6 bases, J lost 3 bases, and 8 bases stayed unmatched. The CDR3 DNA is TGTGCCAGCAGCCCCGGACAGGCATTCTACGAGCAGTACTTC. Residues: CASSPGQAFYEQYF.